This TCR beta chain comes out of a study of control samples from healthy donors and cancer patients. Produced via immunoSEQ multiplex PCR; TCRdb's table is partial and in-frame only. The repertoire includes 85,000 to 95,000 clones, around 80% of them detected once, and about 9.8% sits in the top ten. This TCR derives from a woman aged 55-69 years in good health. Sequencing input: blood.

CDR3 loop: CATSDAGGTNTGELFF. In nucleotides, the CDR3 is TGTGCCACCAGTGACGCGGGGGGCACGAACACCGGGGAGCTGTTTTTT. V and J are TRBV24-1 and TRBJ2-2; 8 bases match TRBD2. The ends lost 4 bases at V and 0 bases at J; junction bases unmatched: 3. The CDR3 length is 16 residues. CDR1 and CDR2 from the germline V gene are KGHDR and SFDVKD.